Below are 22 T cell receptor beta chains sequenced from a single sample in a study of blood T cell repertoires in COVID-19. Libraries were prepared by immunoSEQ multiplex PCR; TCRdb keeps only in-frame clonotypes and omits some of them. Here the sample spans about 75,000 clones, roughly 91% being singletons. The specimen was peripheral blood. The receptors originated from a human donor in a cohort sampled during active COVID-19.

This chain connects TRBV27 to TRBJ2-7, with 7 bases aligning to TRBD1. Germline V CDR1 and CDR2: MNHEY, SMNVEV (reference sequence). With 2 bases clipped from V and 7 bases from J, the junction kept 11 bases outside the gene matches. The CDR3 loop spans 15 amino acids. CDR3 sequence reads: CASSLGGLMTGEQYF. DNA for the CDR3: TGTGCCAGCAGTTTAGGGGGCCTCATGACAGGGGAGCAGTACTTC.

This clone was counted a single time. The CDR3 loop reads CASSLEFGGFRQYF. The CDR3 nucleotides read TGTGCCAGCAGCTTAGAATTTGGGGGCTTTCGGCAGTACTTC. The chain couples TRBV7-9 to TRBJ2-7; weak D call: TRBD1 (6 bases). Deletions cut 1 base from V and 9 bases from J, with 16 bases between. This CDR3 spans 14 amino acids. Germline CDR1 is SEHNR and CDR2 is FQNEAQ (reference sequence).

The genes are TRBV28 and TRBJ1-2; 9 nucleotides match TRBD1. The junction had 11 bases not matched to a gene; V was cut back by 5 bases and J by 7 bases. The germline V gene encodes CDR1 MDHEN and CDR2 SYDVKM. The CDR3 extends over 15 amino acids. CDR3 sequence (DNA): TGTGCCAGCAGTACGACAGGGGGTGGACTGGGTGGCTACACCTTC. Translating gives CASSTTGGGLGGYTF.

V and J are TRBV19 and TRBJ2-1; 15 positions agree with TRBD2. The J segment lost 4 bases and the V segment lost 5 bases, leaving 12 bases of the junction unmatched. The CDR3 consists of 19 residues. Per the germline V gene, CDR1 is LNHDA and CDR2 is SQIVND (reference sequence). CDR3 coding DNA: TGTGCCAGTAGTCCCGGACTAGCGGGGGGGCAGGATTGGTACAATGAGCAGTTCTTC. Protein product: CASSPGLAGGQDWYNEQFF.

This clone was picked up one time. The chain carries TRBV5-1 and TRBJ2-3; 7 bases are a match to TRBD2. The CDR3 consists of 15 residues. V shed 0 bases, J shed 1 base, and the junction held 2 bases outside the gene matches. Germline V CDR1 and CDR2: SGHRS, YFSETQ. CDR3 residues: CASSLARGGTDTQYF. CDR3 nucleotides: TGCGCCAGCAGCTTGGCCCGGGGGGGCACAGATACGCAGTATTTT.

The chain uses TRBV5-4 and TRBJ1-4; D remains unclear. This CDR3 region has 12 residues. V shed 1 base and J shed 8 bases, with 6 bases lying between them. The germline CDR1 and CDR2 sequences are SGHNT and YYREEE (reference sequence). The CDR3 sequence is CASSLNGEKLFF. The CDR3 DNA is TGTGCCAGCAGCTTGAACGGGGAAAAACTGTTTTTT.

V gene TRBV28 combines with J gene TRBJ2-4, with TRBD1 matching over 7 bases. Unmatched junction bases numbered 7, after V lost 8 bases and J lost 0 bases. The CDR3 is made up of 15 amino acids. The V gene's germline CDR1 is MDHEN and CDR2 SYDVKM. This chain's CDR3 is CASRGQLLAKNIQYF. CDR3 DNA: TGTGCCAGCCGGGGACAGCTGCTAGCCAAAAACATTCAGTACTTC.

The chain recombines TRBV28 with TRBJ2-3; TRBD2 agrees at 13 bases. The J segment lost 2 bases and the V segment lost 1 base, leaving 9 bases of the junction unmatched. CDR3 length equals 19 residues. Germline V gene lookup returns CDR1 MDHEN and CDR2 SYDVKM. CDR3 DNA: TGTGCCAGCAGTTTATACGGTTTGGGACTAGCGGGGACCACAGATACGCAGTATTTT. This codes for CASSLYGLGLAGTTDTQYF. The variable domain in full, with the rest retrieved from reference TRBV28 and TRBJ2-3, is DVKVTQSSRYLVKRTGEKVFLECVQDMDHENMFWYRQDPGLGLRLIYFSYDVKMKEKGDIPEGYSVSREKKERFSLILESASTNQTSMYLCASSLYGLGLAGTTDTQYFGPGTRLTVL.

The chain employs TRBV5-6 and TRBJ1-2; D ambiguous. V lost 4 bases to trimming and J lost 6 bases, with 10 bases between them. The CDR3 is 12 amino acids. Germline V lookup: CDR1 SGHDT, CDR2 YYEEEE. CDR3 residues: CASSPDSDGYTF. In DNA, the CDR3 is TGTGCCAGCAGCCCAGACTCTGATGGCTACACCTTC. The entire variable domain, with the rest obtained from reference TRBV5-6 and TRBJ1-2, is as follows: DAGVTQSPTHLIKTRGQQVTLRCSPKSGHDTVSWYQQALGQGPQFIFQYYEEEERQRGNFPDRFSGHQFPNYSSELNVNALLLGDSALYLCASSPDSDGYTFGSGTRLTVV.

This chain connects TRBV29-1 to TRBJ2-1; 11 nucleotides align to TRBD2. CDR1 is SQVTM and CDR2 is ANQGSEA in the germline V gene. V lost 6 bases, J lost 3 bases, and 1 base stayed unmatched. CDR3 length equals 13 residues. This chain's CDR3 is CSVLAGDYNEQFF. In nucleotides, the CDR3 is TGCAGCGTACTAGCGGGAGACTACAATGAGCAGTTCTTC.

CDR3 sequence (DNA): TGTGCCAGCTCACGGGACAGAAACATTCAGTACTTC. This codes for CASSRDRNIQYF. This sequence joins TRBV18 and TRBJ2-4, with TRBD1 identical over 7 bases. The V segment lost 4 bases and the J segment 6 bases; nucleotides outside the gene matches: 0. The germline V gene encodes CDR1 KGHSH and CDR2 LQKENI. The CDR3 sequence is 12 residues long. Filled out from reference TRBV18 and TRBJ2-4, the complete variable domain reads NAGVMQNPRHLVRRRGQEARLRCSPMKGHSHVYWYRQLPEEGLKFMVYLQKENIIDESGMPKERFSAEFPKEGPSILRIQQVVRGDSAAYFCASSRDRNIQYFGAGTRLSVL.

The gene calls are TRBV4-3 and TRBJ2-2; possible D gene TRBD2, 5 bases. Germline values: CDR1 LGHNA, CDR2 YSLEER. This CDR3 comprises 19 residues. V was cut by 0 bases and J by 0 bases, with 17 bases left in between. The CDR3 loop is CASSQDFIGLTANTGELFF. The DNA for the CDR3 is TGCGCCAGCAGCCAAGATTTTATCGGACTTACCGCGAACACCGGGGAGCTGTTTTTT.

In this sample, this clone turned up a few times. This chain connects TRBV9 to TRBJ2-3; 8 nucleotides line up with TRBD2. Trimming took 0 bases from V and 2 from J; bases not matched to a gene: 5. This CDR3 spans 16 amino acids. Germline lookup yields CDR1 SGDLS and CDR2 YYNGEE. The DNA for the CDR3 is TGTGCCAGCAGCGTAGGTCAGCGGGGGCTCACAGATACGCAGTATTTT. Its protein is CASSVGQRGLTDTQYF.

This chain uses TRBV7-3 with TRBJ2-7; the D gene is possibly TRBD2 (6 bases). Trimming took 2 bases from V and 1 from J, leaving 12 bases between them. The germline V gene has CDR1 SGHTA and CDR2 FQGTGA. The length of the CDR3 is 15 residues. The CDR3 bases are TGTGCCAGCAGCTTAGAGGGAGGCCAGTCCTACGAGCAGTACTTC. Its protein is CASSLEGGQSYEQYF.

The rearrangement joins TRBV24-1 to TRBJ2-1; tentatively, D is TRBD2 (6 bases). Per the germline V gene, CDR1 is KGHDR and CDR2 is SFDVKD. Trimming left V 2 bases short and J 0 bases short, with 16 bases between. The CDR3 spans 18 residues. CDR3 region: CATSDSLTSDPSYNEQFF. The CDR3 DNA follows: TGTGCCACCAGTGATTCGCTGACTAGTGATCCCTCCTACAATGAGCAGTTCTTC.

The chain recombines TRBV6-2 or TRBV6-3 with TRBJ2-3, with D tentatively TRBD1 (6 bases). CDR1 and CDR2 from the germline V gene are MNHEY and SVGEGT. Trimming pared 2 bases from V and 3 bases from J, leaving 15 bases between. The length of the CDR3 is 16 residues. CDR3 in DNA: TGTGCCAGCAGTTACCAGGGGCCTATCGCGACAGATACGCAGTATTTT. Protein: CASSYQGPIATDTQYF.

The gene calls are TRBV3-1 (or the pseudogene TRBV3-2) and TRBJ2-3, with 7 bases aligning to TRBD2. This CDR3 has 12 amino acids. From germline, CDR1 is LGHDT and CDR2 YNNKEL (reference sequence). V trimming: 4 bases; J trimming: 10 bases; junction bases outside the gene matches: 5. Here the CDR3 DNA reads TGTGCCAGCAGCCCCCGGGCGGGAGCGCAGTATTTT. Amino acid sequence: CASSPRAGAQYF.

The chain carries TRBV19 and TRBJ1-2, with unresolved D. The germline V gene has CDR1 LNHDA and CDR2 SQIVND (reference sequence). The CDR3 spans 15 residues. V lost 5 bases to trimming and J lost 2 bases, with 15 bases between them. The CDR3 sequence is CASSPSGLENYGYTF. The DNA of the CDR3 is TGTGCCAGTAGTCCCTCAGGCCTTGAGAACTATGGCTACACCTTC. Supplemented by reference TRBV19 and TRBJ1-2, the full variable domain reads DGGITQSPKYLFRKEGQNVTLSCEQNLNHDAMYWYRQDPGQGLRLIYYSQIVNDFQKGDIAEGYSVSREKKESFPLTVTSAQKNPTAFYLCASSPSGLENYGYTFGSGTRLTVV.

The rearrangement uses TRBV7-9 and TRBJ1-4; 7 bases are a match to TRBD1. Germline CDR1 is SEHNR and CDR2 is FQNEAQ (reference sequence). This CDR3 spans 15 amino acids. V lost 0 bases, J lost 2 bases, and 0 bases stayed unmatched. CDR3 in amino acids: CASSLATGTNEKLFF. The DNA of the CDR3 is TGTGCCAGCAGCTTAGCGACAGGGACTAATGAAAAACTGTTTTTT.

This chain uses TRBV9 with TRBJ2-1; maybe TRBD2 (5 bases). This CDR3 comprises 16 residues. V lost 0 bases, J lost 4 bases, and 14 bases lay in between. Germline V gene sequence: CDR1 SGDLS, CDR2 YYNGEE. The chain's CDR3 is CASSVEFLAEYNEQFF. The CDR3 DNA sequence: TGTGCCAGCAGCGTAGAATTTCTAGCCGAATACAATGAGCAGTTCTTC.

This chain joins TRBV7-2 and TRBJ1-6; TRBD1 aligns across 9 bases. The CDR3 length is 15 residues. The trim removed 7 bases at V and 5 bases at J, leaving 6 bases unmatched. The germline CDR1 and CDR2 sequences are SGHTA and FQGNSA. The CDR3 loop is CASTKTGGHNSPLHF. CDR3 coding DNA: TGTGCCAGCACAAAAACAGGGGGCCATAATTCACCCCTCCACTTT.

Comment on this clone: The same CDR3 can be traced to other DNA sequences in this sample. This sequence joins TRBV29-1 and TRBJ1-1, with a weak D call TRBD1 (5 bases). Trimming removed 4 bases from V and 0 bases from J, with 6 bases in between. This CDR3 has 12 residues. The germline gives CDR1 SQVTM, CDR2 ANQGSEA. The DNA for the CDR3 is TGCAGCGTTGTAGGGGTGAACACTGAAGCTTTCTTT. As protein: CSVVGVNTEAFF.